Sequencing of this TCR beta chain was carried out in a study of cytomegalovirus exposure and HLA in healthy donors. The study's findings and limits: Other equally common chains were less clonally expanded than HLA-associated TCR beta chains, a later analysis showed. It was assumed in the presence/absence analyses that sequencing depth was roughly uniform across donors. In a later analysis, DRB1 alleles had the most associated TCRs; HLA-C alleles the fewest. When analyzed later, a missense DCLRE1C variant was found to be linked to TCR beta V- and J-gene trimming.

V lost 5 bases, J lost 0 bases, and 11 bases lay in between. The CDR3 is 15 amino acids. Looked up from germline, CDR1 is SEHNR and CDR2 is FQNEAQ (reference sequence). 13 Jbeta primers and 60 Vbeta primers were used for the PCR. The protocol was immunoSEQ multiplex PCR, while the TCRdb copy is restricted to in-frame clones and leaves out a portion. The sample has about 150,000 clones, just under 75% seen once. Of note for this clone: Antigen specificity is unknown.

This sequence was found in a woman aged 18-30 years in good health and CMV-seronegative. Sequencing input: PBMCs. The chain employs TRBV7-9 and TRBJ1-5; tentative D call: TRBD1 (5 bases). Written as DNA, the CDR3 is TGTGCCAGCAGCCCCTCGGGGGGTAGCAATCAGCCCCAGCATTTT. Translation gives CASSPSGGSNQPQHF.